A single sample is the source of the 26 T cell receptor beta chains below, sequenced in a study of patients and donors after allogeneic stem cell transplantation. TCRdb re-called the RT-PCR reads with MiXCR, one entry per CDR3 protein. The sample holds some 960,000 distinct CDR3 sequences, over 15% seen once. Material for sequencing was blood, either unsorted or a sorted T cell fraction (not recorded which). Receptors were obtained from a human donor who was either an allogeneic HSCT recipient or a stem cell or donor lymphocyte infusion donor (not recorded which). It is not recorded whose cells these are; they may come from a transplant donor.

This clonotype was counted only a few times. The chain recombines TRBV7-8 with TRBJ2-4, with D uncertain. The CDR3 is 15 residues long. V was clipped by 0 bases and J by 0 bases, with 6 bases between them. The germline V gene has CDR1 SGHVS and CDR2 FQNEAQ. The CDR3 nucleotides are TGTGCCAGCAGCTTAGCCAGCATAGCCAAAAACATTCAGTACTTC. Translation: CASSLASIAKNIQYF. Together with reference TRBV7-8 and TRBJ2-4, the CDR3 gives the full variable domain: GAGVSQSPRYKVAKRGQDVALRCDPISGHVSLFWYQQALGQGPEFLTYFQNEAQLDKSGLPSDRFFAERPEGSVSTLKIQRTQQEDSAVYLCASSLASIAKNIQYFGAGTRLSVL.

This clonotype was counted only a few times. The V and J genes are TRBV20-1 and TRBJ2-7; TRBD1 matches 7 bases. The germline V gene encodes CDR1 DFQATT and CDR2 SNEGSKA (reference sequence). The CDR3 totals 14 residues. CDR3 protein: CSSQGDSFTYEQYF. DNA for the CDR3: TGCTCTTCCCAAGGGGACAGCTTTACCTACGAGCAGTACTTC.

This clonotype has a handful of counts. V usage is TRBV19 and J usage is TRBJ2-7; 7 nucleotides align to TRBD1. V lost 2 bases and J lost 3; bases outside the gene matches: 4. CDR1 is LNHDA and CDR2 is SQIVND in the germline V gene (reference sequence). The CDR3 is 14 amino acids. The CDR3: CASSITGDSYEQYF. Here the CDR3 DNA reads TGTGCCAGTAGTATAACCGGGGACAGCTACGAGCAGTACTTC.

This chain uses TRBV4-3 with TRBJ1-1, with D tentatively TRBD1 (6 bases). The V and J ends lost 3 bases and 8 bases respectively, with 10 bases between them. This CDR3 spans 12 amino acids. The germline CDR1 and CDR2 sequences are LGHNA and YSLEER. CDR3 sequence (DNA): TGCGCCAGCAGCCACCCGGACAGCGAAGCTTTCTTT. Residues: CASSHPDSEAFF.

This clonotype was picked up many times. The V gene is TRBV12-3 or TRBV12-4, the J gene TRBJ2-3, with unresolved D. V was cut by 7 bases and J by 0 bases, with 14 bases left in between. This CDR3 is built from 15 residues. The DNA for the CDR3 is TGTGCCAGCAACCGGCTAGGCGCTAGCACAGATACGCAGTATTTT. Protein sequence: CASNRLGASTDTQYF.

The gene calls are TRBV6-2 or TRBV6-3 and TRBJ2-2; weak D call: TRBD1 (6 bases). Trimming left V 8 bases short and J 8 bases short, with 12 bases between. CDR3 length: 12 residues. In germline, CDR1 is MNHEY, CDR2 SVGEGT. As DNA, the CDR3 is TGTGCCAGCCTTACAGGGACGGGGGAGCTGTTTTTT. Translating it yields CASLTGTGELFF.

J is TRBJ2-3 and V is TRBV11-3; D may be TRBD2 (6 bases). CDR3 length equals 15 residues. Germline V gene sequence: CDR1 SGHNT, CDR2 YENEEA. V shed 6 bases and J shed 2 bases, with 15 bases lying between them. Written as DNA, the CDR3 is TGTGCCAGCAGACCCGGGACTTTCGACACAGATACGCAGTATTTT. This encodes CASRPGTFDTDTQYF.

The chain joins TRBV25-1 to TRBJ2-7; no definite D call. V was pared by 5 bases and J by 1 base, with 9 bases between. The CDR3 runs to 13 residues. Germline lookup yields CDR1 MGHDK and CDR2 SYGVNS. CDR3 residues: CASSITASYEQYF. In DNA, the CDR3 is TGTGCCAGCAGTATAACAGCGTCCTACGAGCAGTACTTC.

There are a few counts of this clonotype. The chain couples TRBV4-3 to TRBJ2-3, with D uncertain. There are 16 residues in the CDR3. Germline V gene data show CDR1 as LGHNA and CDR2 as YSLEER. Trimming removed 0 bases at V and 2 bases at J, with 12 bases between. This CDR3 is CASSQDLGIITDTQYF. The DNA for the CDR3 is TGCGCCAGCAGCCAAGATCTGGGGATTATCACAGATACGCAGTATTTT.

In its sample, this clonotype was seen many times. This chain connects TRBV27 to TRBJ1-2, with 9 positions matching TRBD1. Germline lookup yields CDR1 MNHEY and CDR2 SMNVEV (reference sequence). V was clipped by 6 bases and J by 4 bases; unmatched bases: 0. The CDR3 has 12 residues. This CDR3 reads CASRTGGYGYTF. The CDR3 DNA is TGTGCCAGCAGGACAGGGGGCTATGGCTACACCTTC.

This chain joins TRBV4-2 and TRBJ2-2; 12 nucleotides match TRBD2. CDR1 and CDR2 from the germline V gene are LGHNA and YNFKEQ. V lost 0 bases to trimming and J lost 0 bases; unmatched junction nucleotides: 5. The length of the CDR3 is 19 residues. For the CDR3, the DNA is TGTGCCAGCAGCCAAGAAGTACTAGCGGGAGGAGCGAACACCGGGGAGCTGTTTTTT. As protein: CASSQEVLAGGANTGELFF.

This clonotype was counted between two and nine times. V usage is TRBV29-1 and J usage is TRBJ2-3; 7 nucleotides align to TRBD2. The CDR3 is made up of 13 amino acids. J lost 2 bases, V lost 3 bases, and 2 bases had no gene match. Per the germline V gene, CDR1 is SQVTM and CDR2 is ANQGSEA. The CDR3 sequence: CSVDTSATDTQYF. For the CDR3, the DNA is TGCAGCGTTGACACTAGCGCCACAGATACGCAGTATTTT.

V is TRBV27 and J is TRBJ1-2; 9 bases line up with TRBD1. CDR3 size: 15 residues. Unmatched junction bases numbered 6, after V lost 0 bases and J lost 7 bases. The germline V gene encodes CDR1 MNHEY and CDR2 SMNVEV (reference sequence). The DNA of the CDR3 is TGTGCCAGCAGTTTATCGAAGAGGGACAGGGTTGGCTACACCTTC. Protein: CASSLSKRDRVGYTF.

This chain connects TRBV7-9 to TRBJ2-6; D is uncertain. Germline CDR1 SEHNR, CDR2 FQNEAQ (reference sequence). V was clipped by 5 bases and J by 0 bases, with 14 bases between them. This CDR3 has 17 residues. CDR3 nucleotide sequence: TGTGCCAGCAGCCCTCAAAGCCTGCCCTCTGGGGCCAACGTCCTGACTTTC. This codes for CASSPQSLPSGANVLTF.

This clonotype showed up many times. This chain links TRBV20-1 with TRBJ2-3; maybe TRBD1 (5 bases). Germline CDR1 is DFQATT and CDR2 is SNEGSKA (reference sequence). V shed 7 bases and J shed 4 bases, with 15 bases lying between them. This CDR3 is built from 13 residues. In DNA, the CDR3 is TGCAGTGGCCTATTAGGGGTCCCAGATACGCAGTATTTT. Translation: CSGLLGVPDTQYF.

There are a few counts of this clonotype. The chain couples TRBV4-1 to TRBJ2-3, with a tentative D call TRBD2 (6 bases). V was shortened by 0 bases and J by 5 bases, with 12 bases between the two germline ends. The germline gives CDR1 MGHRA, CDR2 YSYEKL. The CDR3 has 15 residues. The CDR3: CASSQDPGRIDTQYF. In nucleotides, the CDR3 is TGCGCCAGCAGCCAAGACCCCGGGAGAATAGATACGCAGTATTTT.

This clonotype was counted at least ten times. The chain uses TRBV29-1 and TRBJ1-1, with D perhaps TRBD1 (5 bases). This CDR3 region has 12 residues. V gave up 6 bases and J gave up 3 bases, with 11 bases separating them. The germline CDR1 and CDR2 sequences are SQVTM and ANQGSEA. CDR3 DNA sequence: TGCAGCGTCATGACAGTTTACACTGAAGCTTTCTTT. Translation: CSVMTVYTEAFF.

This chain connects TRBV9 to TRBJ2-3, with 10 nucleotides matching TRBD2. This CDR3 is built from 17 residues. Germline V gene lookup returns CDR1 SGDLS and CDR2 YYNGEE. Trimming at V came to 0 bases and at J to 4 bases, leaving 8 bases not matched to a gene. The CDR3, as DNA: TGTGCCAGCAGCGTAGAGTCTAGCGGGGGTATTGCAGATACGCAGTATTTT. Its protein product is CASSVESSGGIADTQYF.

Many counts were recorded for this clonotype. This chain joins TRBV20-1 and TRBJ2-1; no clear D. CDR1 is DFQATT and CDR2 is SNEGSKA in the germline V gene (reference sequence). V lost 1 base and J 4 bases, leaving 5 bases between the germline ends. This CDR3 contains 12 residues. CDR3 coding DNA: TGCAGTGCTAGAGCGGGTTACAATGAGCAGTTCTTC. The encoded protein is CSARAGYNEQFF.

The CDR3 sequence: CASSFRPPLSYEQYF. The CDR3 DNA reads as TGTGCCAGCAGCTTTAGGCCTCCGCTCTCCTACGAGCAGTACTTC. This chain links TRBV13 with TRBJ2-7; D is ambiguous. The V gene's germline CDR1 is PRHDT and CDR2 FYEKMQ (reference sequence). The CDR3 covers 15 residues. The V end was cut by 3 bases, the J end by 0 bases, with 12 bases between. The complete variable domain, with remaining parts taken from reference TRBV13 and TRBJ2-7, reads AAGVIQSPRHLIKEKRETATLKCYPIPRHDTVYWYQQGPGQDPQFLISFYEKMQSDKGSIPDRFSAQQFSDYHSELNMSSLELGDSALYFCASSFRPPLSYEQYFGPGTRLTVT.

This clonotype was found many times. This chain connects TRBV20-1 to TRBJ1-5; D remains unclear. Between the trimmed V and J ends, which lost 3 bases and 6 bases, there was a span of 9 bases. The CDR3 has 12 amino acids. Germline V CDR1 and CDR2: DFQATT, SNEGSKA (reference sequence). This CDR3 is CSASRPVQPQHF. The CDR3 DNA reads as TGCAGTGCTAGTAGACCGGTTCAGCCCCAGCATTTT.

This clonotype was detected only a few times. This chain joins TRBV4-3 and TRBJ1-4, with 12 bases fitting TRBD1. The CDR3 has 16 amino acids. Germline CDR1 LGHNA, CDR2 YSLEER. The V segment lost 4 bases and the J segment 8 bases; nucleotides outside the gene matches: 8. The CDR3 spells CASSRTRDRGQEKLFF. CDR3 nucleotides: TGCGCCAGCAGCCGGACCAGGGACAGGGGGCAAGAAAAACTGTTTTTT.

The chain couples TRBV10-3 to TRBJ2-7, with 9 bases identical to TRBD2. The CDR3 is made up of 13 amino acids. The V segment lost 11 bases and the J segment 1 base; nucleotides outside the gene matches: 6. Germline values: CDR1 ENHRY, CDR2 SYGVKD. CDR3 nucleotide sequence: TGTGCCGGTCGACTAGCGGCGTCCTACGAGCAGTACTTC. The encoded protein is CAGRLAASYEQYF.

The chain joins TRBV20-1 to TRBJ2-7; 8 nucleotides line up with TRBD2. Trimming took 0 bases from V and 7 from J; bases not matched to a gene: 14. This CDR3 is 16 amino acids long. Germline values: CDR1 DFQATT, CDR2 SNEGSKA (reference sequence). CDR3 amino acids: CSARDPGGAPLGEQYF. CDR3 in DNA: TGCAGTGCTAGAGATCCGGGAGGGGCGCCCCTAGGGGAGCAGTACTTC.

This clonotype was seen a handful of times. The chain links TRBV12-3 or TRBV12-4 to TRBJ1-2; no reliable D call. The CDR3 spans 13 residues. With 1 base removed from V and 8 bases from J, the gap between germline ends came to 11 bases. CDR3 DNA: TGTGCCAGCAGTTTAGACGGCCCGATCGGCTACACCTTC. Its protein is CASSLDGPIGYTF.

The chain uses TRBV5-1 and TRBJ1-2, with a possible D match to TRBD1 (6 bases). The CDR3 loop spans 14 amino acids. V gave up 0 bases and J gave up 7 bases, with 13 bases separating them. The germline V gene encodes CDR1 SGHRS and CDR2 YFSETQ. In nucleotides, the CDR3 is TGCGCCAGCAGCTTGGGCAGGGGTACGGGTGGCTACACCTTC. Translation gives CASSLGRGTGGYTF.